This is a list of T cell receptor beta chains from one sample in a study of OX40 agonist ivuxolimab in advanced cancers. Data came from immunoSEQ multiplex PCR; TCRdb stores just in-frame clones and leaves some out. The profile shows 45,000 to 60,000 clones, around four fifths of them singletons. This sample comprised CD4+ or CD8+ T cells sorted from blood, obtained in a trial of the OX40 agonist ivuxolimab. Receptors were obtained from an adult with an advanced solid tumor such as melanoma, head and neck, liver or kidney cancer. Each CDR3 is given with its conserved first and last residue. A D gene is named only where the DNA matches it firmly. Clone size, where shown, is once, few, many, or a class for clones that have expanded.

clone_size: .
v_call: TRBV29-1
d_call: TRBD2
j_call: TRBJ2-1
cdr3_nt: TGCAGCGCCGTCGGTCTAGCGGGGTACAATGAGCAGTTCTTC
cdr3_aa: CSAVGLAGYNEQFF

clone_size: .
v_call: TRBV5-1
d_call: .
j_call: TRBJ2-7
cdr3_nt: TGCGCCAGCAGTCAGGGCCCCACCTACGAGCAGTACTTC
cdr3_aa: CASSQGPTYEQYF

clone_size: .
v_call: TRBV11-1
d_call: .
j_call: TRBJ1-1
cdr3_nt: TGTGCCAGTACGGGCGGAGGAAGGGAGCCCATGAACACTGAAGCTTTCTTT
cdr3_aa: CASTGGGREPMNTEAFF

clone_size: once
v_call: TRBV27
d_call: TRBD1
j_call: TRBJ2-7
cdr3_nt: TGTGCCAGCAGCCTACCGGGACAGGGCGGCTACGAGCAGTACTTC
cdr3_aa: CASSLPGQGGYEQYF

clone_size: .
v_call: TRBV7-9
d_call: .
j_call: TRBJ2-1
cdr3_nt: TGTGCCAGCAGCTTCGGAGGGAACTACAATGAGCAGTTCTTC
cdr3_aa: CASSFGGNYNEQFF

clone_size: .
v_call: TRBV7-6
d_call: .
j_call: TRBJ2-7
cdr3_nt: TGTGCCAGCAGTCACCGGGACCGAAACTACGAGCAGTACTTC
cdr3_aa: CASSHRDRNYEQYF

clone_size: once
v_call: TRBV27
d_call: .
j_call: TRBJ1-5
cdr3_nt: TGTGCCAGCAGTTTGAGGGGTAGCAATCAGCCCCAGCATTTT
cdr3_aa: CASSLRGSNQPQHF

clone_size: .
v_call: TRBV6-5
d_call: TRBD1
j_call: TRBJ2-1
cdr3_nt: TGTGCCAGTATCGATACCTCGACAGGGGTCAATGAGCAGTTCTTC
cdr3_aa: CASIDTSTGVNEQFF

clone_size: .
v_call: TRBV9
d_call: TRBD1
j_call: TRBJ2-7
cdr3_nt: TGTGCCAGCAGCGTTGGACAGGGGGGATACGAGCAGTACTTC
cdr3_aa: CASSVGQGGYEQYF

clone_size: .
v_call: TRBV19
d_call: .
j_call: TRBJ2-7
cdr3_nt: TGTGCCAGTAGTATAGGGGGGCGGAACGAGCAGTACTTC
cdr3_aa: CASSIGGRNEQYF

clone_size: .
v_call: TRBV4-2
d_call: .
j_call: TRBJ1-1
cdr3_nt: TGTGCCAGCAGCCAAGATCTGGCAAGCGCTCGCACTGAAGCTTTCTTT
cdr3_aa: CASSQDLASARTEAFF

clone_size: .
v_call: TRBV27
d_call: .
j_call: TRBJ2-1
cdr3_nt: TGTGCCAGCAGTTGGGGGGGCGCGGGCCACTCCTACAATGAGCAGTTCTTC
cdr3_aa: CASSWGGAGHSYNEQFF